This T cell receptor beta chain was observed in a study of graft-versus-host responses after intestinal transplantation. Turning to the study itself: Tacrolimus and steroids were given for about three years to all recipients after anti-thymocyte globulin induction. Study-wide results and caveats: After transplant, early declines in HvG clones were associated with peak levels of circulating GvH clones. Recipient-marrow GvH clones were detected, some having first appeared in ileum or blood.

As regards this clone: Its antigen remains unknown.

The data were produced by immunoSEQ multiplex PCR, yet TCRdb's version contains in-frame clones alone and is incomplete. The data show fewer than 110,000 clones, roughly 90% seen once. CDR3 length: 15 residues. The V gene lost 0 bases and the J gene lost 6 bases, with 12 bases spanning the gap. The germline V gene encodes CDR1 MNHEY and CDR2 SVGAGI. Sequenced here: unstimulated CD4+ T cells sorted from spleen or lymph node cells, sampled before transplant. The chain combines TRBV6-5 with TRBJ1-5; no clear D. The TCR sequence derives from a human donor who was the organ donor for an intestinal transplant. CDR3 DNA: TGTGCCAGCAGTTACTCGATGACAAGCCCTCAGCCCCAGCATTTT. Its protein is CASSYSMTSPQPQHF.